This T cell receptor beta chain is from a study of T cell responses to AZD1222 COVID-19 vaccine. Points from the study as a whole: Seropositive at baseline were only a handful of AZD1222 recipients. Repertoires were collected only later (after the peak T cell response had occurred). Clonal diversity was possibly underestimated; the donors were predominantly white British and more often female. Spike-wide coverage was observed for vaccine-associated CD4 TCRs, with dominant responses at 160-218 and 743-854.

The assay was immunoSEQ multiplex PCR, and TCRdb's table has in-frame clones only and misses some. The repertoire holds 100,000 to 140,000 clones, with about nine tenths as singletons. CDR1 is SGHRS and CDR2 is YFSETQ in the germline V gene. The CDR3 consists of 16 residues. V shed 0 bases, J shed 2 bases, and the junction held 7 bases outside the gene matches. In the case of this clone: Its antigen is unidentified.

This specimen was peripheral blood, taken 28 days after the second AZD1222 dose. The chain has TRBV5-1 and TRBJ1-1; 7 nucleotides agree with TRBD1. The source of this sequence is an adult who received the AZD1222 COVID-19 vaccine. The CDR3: CASSLGGTDPNTEAFF. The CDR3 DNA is TGCGCCAGCAGCTTGGGGGGGACAGATCCAAACACTGAAGCTTTCTTT.